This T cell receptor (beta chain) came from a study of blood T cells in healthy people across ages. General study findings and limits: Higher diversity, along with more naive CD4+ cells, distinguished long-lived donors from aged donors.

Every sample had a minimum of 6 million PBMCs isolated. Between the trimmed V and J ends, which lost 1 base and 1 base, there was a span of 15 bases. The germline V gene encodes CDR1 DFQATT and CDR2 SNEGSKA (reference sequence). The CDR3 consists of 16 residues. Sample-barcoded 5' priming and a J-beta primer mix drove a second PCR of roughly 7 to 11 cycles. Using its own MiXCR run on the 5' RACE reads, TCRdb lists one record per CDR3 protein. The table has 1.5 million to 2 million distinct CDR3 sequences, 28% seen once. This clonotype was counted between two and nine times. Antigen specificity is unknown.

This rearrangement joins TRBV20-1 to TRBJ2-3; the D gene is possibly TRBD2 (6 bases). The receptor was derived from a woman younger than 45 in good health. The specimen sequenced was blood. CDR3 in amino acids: CSARALAEERTDTQYF. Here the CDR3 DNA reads TGCAGTGCTAGAGCTTTAGCGGAAGAACGCACAGATACGCAGTATTTT.